This T cell receptor beta chain is from a study of T cell clones after liver transplantation. Using immunoSEQ multiplex PCR, the repertoire was profiled, and TCRdb retains in-frame clones only, with some absent. Seen here are 9,500 to 15,000 clones, nearly 75% observed once, and the top ten hold 31%. The germline CDR1 and CDR2 sequences are LNHNV and YYDKDF (reference sequence). Deletions cut 5 bases from V and 4 bases from J, with 9 bases between. The CDR3 extends over 13 amino acids. Sequencing used CD8+ T cells from blood, obtained at the 22-month timepoint. This receptor was taken from a human patient who received a liver transplant. Some T cells may be supplied by the graft donor. The V call is TRBV15, the J call TRBJ2-1; D ambiguous. This chain's CDR3 is CATSGYPYNEQFF. CDR3 in DNA: TGTGCCACCAGCGGATACCCATACAATGAGCAGTTCTTC.